This T cell receptor (beta chain) was sequenced during a study of T cells in Graves' hyperthyroidism and ophthalmopathy. Together with thyroid ultrasound, orbital computed tomography, serum thyroxine and TRAb, clinical symptoms were used for diagnoses. There were TCR beta CDR3 regions amplified from RNA transcripts. A first-round RT-PCR of the TCR CDR3 used the HTBI primer set. One entry per CDR3 protein, called by TCRdb with MiXCR from the multiplex PCR reads. The sample holds around 600,000 distinct CDR3 sequences, nearly 45% seen once. To note about this clonotype: Its antigen is as yet unknown.

Study results and caveats: Expanded thyroid clonotypes (above 0.001) were mostly also found in blood. Ophthalmopathy and stable hyperthyroidism were separated by a 13 V-J model. The model foresaw ophthalmopathy a median roughly 6.3 months prior to onset.

The CDR3 consists of 16 residues. The ends were cut back, 6 bases at V and 2 bases at J, with 16 bases in the middle. Sequenced sample: peripheral blood or thyroid tissue (not recorded which). The V call is TRBV12-3 or TRBV12-4, the J call TRBJ1-4, with D unresolved. The source is an adult man with Graves' disease, either hyperthyroidism or ophthalmopathy (not recorded which). The CDR3 DNA sequence: TGTGCCAGCAGCCCAGCCCCGGTGGTCACTAATGAAAAACTGTTTTTT. Amino acids: CASSPAPVVTNEKLFF.